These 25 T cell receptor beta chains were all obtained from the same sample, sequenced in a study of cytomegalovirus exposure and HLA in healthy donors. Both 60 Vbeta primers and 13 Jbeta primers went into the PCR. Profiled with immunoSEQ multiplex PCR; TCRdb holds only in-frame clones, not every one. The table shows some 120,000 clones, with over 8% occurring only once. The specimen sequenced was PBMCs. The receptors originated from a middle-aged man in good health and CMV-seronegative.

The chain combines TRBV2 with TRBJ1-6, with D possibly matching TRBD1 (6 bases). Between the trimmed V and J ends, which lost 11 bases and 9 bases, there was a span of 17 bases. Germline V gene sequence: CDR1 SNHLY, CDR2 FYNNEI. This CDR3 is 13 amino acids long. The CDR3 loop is CAWAGGAVSPLHF. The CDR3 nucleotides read TGTGCCTGGGCGGGGGGCGCGGTTTCACCCCTCCACTTT.

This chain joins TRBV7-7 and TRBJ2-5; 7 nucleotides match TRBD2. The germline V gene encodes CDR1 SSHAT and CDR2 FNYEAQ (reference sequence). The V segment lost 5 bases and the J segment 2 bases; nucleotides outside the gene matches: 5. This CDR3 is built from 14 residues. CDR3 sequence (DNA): TGTGCCAGCAGCCCCGTGCGGGGGCAAGAGACCCAGTACTTC. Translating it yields CASSPVRGQETQYF.

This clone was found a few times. CDR3: CASSLDRGGQPQHF. DNA of the CDR3: TGTGCCAGCAGTCTCGACAGGGGAGGTCAGCCCCAGCATTTT. The chain employs TRBV27 and TRBJ1-5; 8 bases align to TRBD1. The CDR3 contains 14 residues. The germline V gene has CDR1 MNHEY and CDR2 SMNVEV (reference sequence). The V gene end was trimmed by 5 bases and the J gene end by 6 bases; junction bases not matched to a gene: 6.

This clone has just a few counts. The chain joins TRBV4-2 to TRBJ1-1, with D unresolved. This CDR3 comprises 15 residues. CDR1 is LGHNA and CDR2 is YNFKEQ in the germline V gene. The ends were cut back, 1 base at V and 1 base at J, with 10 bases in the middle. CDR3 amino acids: CASSQGRTGNTEAFF. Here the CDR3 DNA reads TGTGCCAGCAGCCAAGGCCGAACGGGGAACACTGAAGCTTTCTTT.

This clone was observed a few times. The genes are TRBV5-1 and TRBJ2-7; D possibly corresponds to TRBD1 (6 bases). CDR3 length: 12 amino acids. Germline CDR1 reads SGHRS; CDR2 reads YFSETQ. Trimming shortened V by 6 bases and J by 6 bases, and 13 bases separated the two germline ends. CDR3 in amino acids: CASKGDNSEQYF. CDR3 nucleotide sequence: TGCGCCAGCAAGGGGGACAACAGCGAGCAGTACTTC.

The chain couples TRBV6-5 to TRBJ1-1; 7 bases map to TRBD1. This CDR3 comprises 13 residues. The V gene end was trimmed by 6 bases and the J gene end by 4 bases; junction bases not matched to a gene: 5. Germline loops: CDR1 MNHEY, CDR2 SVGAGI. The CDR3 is CASRRQGSTEAFF. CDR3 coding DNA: TGTGCCAGCAGACGACAGGGAAGCACTGAAGCTTTCTTT.

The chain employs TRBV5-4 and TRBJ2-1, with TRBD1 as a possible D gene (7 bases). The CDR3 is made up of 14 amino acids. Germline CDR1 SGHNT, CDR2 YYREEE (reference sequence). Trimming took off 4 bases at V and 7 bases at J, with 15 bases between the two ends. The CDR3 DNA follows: TGTGCCAGCAGCCTCCCGACAGGGACTAATGAGCAGTTCTTC. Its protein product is CASSLPTGTNEQFF.

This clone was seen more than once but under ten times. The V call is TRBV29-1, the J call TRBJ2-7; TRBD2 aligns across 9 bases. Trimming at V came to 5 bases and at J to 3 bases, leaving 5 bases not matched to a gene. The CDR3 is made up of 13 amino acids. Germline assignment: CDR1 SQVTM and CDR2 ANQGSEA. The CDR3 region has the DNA TGCAGCGTTTCTAGCGGGGATAACTACGAGCAGTACTTC. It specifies CSVSSGDNYEQYF.

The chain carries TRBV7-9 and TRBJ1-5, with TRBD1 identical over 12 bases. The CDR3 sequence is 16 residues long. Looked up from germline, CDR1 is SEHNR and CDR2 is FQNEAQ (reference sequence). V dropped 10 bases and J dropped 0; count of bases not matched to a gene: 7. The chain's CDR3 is CATSGTGGNSNQPQHF. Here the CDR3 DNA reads TGTGCCACCTCCGGGACAGGGGGCAATAGCAATCAGCCCCAGCATTTT.

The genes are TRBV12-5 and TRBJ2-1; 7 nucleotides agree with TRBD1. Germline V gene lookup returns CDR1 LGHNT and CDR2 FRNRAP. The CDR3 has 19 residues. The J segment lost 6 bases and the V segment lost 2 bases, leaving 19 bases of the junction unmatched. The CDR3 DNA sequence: TGTGCTAGTGGTTTGCGAACCTTGACCGGGACAGACGTGGGCAATGAGCAGTTCTTC. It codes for CASGLRTLTGTDVGNEQFF.

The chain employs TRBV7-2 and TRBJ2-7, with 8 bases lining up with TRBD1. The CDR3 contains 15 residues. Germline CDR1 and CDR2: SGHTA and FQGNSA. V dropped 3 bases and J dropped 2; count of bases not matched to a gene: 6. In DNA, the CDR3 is TGTGCCAGCAGCTTTTACTTGACAGGGGCCTACGAGCAGTACTTC. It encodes CASSFYLTGAYEQYF.

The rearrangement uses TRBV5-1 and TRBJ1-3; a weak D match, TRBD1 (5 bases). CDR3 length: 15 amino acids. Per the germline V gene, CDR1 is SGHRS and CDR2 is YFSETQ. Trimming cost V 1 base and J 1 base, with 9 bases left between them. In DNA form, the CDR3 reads TGCGCCAGCAGCTTGCAGCCAGGGTCTGGAAACACCATATATTTT. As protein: CASSLQPGSGNTIYF.

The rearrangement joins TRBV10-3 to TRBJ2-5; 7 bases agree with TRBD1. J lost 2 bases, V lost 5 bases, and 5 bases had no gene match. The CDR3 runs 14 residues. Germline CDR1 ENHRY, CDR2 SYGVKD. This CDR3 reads CAISRDSQQETQYF. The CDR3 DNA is TGTGCCATCAGTCGGGACAGCCAGCAAGAGACCCAGTACTTC.

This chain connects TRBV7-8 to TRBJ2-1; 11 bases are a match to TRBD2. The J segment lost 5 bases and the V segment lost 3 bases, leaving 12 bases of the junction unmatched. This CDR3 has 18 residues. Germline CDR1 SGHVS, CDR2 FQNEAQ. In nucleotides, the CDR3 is TGTGCCAGCAGCTTTCACCTCTTACGACTAGCGGGGAACAATGAGCAGTTCTTC. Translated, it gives CASSFHLLRLAGNNEQFF. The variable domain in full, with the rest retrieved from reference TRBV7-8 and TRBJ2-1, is GAGVSQSPRYKVAKRGQDVALRCDPISGHVSLFWYQQALGQGPEFLTYFQNEAQLDKSGLPSDRFFAERPEGSVSTLKIQRTQQEDSAVYLCASSFHLLRLAGNNEQFFGPGTRLTVL.

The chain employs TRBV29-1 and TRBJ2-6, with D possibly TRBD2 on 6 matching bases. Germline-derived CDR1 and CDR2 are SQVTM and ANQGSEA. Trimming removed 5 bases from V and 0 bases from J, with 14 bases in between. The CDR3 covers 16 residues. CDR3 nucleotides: TGCAGCGTTTATCCCGACGGGAGCTCTGGGGCCAACGTCCTGACTTTC. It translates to CSVYPDGSSGANVLTF. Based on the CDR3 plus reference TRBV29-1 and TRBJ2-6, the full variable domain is SAVISQKPSRDICQRGTSLTIQCQVDSQVTMMFWYRQQPGQSLTLIATANQGSEATYESGFVIDKFPISRPNLTFSTLTVSNMSPEDSSIYLCSVYPDGSSGANVLTFGAGSRLTVL.

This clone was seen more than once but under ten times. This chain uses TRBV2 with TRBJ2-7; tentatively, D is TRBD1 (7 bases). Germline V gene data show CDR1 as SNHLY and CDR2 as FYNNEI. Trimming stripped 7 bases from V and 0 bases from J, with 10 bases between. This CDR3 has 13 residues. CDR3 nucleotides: TGTGCCAGCACAGGGGGGAGCTCCTACGAGCAGTACTTC. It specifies CASTGGSSYEQYF.

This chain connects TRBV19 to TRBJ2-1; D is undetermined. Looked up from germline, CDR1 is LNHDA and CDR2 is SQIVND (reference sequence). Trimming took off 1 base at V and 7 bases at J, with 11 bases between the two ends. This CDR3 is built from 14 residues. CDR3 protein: CASSIVSSGNEQFF. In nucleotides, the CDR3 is TGTGCCAGTAGTATAGTTAGCTCTGGGAATGAGCAGTTCTTC.

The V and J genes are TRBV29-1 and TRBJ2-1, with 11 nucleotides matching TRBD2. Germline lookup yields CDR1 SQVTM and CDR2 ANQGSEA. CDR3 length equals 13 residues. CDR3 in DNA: TGCGGCGCTGCGACTAGCGGGGCCAATGAGCAGTTCTTC. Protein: CGAATSGANEQFF.

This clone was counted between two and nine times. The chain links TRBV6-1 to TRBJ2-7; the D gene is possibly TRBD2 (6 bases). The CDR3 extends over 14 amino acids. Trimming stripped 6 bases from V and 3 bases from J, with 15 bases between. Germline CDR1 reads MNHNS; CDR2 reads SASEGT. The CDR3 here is CASREFLGGYEQYF. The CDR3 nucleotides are TGTGCCAGCAGAGAATTTTTGGGGGGCTACGAGCAGTACTTC.

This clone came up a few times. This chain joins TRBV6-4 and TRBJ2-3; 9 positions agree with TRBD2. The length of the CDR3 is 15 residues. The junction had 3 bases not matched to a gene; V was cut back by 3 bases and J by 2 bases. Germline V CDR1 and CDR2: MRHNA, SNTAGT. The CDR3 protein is CASSDASGATDTQYF. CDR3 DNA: TGTGCCAGCAGTGATGCTAGCGGGGCCACAGATACGCAGTATTTT.

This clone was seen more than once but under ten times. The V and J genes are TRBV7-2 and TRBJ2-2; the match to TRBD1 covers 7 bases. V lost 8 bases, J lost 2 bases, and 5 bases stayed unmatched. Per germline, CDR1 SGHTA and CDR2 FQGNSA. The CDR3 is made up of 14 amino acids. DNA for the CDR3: TGTGCCAGCTCGGGACAGCTAAACACCGGGGAGCTGTTTTTT. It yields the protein CASSGQLNTGELFF.

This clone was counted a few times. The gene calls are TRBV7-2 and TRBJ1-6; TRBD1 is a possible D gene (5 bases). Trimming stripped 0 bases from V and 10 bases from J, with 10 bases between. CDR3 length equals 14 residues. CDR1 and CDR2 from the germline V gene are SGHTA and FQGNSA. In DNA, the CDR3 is TGTGCCAGCAGCTTAGCTATGGGGCGATCACCCCTCCACTTT. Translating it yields CASSLAMGRSPLHF.

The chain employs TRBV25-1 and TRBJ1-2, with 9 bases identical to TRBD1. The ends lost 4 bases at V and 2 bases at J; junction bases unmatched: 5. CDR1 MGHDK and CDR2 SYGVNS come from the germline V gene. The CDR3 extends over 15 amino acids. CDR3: CASSAPDRGNYGYTF. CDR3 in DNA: TGTGCCAGCAGTGCCCCGGACAGGGGAAACTATGGCTACACCTTC.

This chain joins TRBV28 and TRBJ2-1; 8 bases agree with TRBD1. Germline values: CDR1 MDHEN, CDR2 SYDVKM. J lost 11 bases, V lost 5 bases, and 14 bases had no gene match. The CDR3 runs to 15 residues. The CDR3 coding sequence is TGTGCCAGCAGTCCCCCATACCGCGGACAGGGTAAGCAGTTCTTC. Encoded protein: CASSPPYRGQGKQFF. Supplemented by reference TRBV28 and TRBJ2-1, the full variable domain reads DVKVTQSSRYLVKRTGEKVFLECVQDMDHENMFWYRQDPGLGLRLIYFSYDVKMKEKGDIPEGYSVSREKKERFSLILESASTNQTSMYLCASSPPYRGQGKQFFGPGTRLTVL.

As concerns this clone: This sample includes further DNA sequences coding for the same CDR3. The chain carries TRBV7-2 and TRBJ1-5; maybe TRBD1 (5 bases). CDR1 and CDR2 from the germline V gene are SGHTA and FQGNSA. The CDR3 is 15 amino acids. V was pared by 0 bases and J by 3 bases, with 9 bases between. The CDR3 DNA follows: TGTGCCAGCAGCTTAGCGGGGGGTCCCAATCAGCCCCAGCATTTT. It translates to CASSLAGGPNQPQHF.